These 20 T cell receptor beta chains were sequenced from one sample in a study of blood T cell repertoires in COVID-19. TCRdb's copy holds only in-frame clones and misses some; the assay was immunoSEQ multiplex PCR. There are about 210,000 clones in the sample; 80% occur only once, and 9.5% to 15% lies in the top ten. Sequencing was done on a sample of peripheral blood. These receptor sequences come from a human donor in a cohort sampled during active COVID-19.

The CDR3 DNA is TGTGCCAGCAGTTACTTAGGGACAGGGTACCCTGAGCAGTACTTC. Translation: CASSYLGTGYPEQYF. This chain uses TRBV6-5 with TRBJ2-7, with 9 bases matching TRBD1. CDR1 MNHEY and CDR2 SVGAGI come from the germline V gene. The ends lost 1 base at V and 7 bases at J; junction bases unmatched: 8. This CDR3 is built from 15 residues.

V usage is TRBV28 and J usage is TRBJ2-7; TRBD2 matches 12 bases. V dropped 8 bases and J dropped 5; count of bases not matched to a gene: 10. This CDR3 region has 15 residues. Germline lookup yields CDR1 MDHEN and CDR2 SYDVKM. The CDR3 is CASSSLAGGPDEQYF. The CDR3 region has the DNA TGTGCCAGCTCGAGTCTAGCGGGGGGGCCGGACGAGCAGTACTTC.

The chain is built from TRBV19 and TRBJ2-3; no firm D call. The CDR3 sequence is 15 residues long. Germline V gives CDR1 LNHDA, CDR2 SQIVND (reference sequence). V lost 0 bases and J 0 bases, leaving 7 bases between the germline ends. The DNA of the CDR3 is TGTGCCAGTAGTATAGATCCCCAAAGCACAGATACGCAGTATTTT. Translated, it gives CASSIDPQSTDTQYF.

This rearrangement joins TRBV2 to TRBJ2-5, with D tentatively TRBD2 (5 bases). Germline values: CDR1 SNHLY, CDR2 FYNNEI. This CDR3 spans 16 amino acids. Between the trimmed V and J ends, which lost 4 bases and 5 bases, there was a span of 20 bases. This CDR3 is CASSGKLGGLGETQYF. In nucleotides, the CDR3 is TGTGCCAGCAGTGGTAAACTAGGAGGCCTGGGGGAGACCCAGTACTTC. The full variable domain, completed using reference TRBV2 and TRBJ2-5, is EPEVTQTPSHQVTQMGQEVILRCVPISNHLYFYWYRQILGQKVEFLVSFYNNEISEKSEIFDDQFSVERPDGSNFTLKIRSTKLEDSAMYFCASSGKLGGLGETQYFGPGTRLLVL.

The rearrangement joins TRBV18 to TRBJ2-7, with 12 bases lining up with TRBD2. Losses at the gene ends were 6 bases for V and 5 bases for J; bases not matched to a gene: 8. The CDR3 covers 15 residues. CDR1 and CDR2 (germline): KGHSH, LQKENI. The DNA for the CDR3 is TGTGCCAGCTCCCATACTAGCGGGAGGTCCCACGAGCAGTACTTC. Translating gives CASSHTSGRSHEQYF.

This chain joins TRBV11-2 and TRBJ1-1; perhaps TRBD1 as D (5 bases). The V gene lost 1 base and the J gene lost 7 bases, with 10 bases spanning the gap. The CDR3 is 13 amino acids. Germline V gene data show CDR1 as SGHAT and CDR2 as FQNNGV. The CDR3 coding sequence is TGTGCCAGCAGCTTAGTCAGGGTCCATGAAGCTTTCTTT. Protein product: CASSLVRVHEAFF.

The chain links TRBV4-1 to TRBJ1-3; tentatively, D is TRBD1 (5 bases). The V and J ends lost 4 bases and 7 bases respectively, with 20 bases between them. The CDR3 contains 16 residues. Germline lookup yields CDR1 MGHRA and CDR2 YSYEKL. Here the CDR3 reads CASSLGAGGGSNTIYF. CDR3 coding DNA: TGCGCCAGCAGCCTGGGAGCGGGGGGAGGTAGCAACACCATATATTTT.

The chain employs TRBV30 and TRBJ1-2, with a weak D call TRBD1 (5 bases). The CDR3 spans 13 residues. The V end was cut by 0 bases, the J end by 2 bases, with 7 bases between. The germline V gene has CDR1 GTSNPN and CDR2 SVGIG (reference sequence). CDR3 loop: CAWSVTENYGYTF. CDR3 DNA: TGTGCCTGGAGTGTGACAGAAAACTATGGCTACACCTTC.

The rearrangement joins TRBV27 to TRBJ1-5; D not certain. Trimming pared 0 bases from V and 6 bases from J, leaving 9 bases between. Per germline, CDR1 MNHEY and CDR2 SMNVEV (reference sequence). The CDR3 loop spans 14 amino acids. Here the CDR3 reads CASSLSMGSQPQHF. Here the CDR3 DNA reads TGTGCCAGCAGTTTATCGATGGGGAGTCAGCCCCAGCATTTT.

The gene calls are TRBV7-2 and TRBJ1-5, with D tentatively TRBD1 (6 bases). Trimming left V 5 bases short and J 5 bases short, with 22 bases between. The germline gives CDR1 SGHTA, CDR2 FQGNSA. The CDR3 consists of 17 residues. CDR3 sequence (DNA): TGTGCCAGCAGCCGGGGGGGGGACACCTCACCTCATCAGCCCCAGCATTTT. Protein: CASSRGGDTSPHQPQHF.

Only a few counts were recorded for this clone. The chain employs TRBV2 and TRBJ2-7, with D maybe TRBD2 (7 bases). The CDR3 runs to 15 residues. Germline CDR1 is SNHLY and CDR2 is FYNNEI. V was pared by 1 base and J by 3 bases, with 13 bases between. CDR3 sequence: CASSEGKGGVYEQYF. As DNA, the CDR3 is TGTGCCAGCAGTGAAGGTAAAGGGGGGGTCTACGAGCAGTACTTC.

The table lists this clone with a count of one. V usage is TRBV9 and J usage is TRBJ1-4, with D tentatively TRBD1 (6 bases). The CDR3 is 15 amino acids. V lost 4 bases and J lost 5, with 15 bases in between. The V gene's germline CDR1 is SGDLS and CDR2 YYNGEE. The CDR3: CASSPRGGQNEKLFF. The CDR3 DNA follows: TGTGCCAGCAGCCCTCGGGGGGGGCAGAATGAAAAACTGTTTTTT. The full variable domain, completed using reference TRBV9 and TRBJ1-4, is DSGVTQTPKHLITATGQRVTLRCSPRSGDLSVYWYQQSLDQGLQFLIQYYNGEERAKGNILERFSAQQFPDLHSELNLSSLELGDSALYFCASSPRGGQNEKLFFGSGTQLSVL.

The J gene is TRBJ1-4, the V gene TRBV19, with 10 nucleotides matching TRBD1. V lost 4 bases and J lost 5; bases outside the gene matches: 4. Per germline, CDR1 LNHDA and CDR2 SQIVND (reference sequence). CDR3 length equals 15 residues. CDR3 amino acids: CASSRLDRGNEKLFF. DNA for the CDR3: TGTGCCAGTAGTAGGCTGGACAGGGGGAATGAAAAACTGTTTTTT.

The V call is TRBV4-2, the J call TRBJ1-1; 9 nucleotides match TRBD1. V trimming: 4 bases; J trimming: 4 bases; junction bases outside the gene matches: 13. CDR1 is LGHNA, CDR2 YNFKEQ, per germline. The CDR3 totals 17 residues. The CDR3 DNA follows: TGTGCCAGCAGCCGACAAGATTGGGGACAGGGAAGCACTGAAGCTTTCTTT. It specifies CASSRQDWGQGSTEAFF.

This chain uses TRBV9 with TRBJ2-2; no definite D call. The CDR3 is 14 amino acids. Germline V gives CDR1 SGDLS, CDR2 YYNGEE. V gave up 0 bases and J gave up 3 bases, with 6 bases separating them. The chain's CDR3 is CASSVAPYTGELFF. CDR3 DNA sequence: TGTGCCAGCAGCGTAGCTCCCTACACCGGGGAGCTGTTTTTT.

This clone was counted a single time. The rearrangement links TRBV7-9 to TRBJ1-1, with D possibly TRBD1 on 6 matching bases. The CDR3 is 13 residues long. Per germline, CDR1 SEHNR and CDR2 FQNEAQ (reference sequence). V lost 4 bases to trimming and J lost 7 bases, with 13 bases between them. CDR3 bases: TGTGCCAGCAGCTCCCTAACAGGGAATGAAGCTTTCTTT. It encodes CASSSLTGNEAFF.

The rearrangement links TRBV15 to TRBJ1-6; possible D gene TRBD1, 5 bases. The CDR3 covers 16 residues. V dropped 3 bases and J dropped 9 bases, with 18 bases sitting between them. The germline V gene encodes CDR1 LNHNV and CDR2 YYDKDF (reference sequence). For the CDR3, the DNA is TGTGCCACCAGCAGTCCCCCGGGCAGGGTGAGTTCACCCCTCCACTTT. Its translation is CATSSPPGRVSSPLHF.

CDR3 region: CASSRGQGAAYEQYF. CDR3 bases: TGCGCCAGCAGCCGAGGACAGGGGGCTGCCTACGAGCAGTACTTC. The chain uses TRBV5-1 and TRBJ2-7; TRBD1 aligns across 11 bases. After removal of 4 bases from V and 2 bases from J, the junction contained 5 bases not matched to a gene. Germline V CDR1 and CDR2: SGHRS, YFSETQ. This CDR3 is 15 amino acids long.

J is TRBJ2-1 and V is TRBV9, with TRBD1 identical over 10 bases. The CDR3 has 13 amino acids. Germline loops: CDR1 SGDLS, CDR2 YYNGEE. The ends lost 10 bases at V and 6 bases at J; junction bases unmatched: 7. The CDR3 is CAGGTGETNEQFF. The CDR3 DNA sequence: TGTGCCGGTGGGACAGGGGAGACCAATGAGCAGTTCTTC. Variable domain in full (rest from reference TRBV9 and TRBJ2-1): DSGVTQTPKHLITATGQRVTLRCSPRSGDLSVYWYQQSLDQGLQFLIQYYNGEERAKGNILERFSAQQFPDLHSELNLSSLELGDSALYFCAGGTGETNEQFFGPGTRLTVL.

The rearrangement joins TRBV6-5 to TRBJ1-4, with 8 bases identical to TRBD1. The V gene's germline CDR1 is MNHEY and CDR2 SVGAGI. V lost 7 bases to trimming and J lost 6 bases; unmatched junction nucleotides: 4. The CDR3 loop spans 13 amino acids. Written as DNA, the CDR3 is TGTGCCAGCACCCCGGACAGGGATGAAAAACTGTTTTTT. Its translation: CASTPDRDEKLFF.